These 9 T cell receptor beta chains share one sample of origin, sequenced in a study of tumor and adjacent non-tumor tissue in lung cancer. The template was RNA from unsorted bulk tissue. Three rounds of nested PCR, following a modified ARM-PCR protocol, produced the TCRbeta library. TCRdb ran MiXCR on the multiplex PCR reads and lists one entry per CDR3 protein. The sample holds about 76,000 distinct CDR3 sequences, roughly 75% seen once. Input material: lung tumor tissue. The receptors derive from a woman in her 70s with non-small cell lung cancer.

Regarding this clonotype: A junction end diverges from the germline sequence, so it may reflect a read error. The chain carries TRBV5-1 and TRBJ2-7; D not resolved. The length of the CDR3 is 15 residues. In germline, CDR1 is SGHRS, CDR2 YFSETQ. The CDR3 nucleotides are TGCGCCAGCAGCTTCCGGCCTAGAGGTACCTATGAGCAGTACTTC. Translated, it gives CASSFRPRGTYEQYF.

A note on this clonotype: A junction end diverges from the germline sequence, so it may reflect a read error. The chain uses TRBV11-1 and TRBJ2-1; 9 nucleotides agree with TRBD2. Germline loops: CDR1 SGHAT, CDR2 FQDESV (reference sequence). This CDR3 is built from 15 residues. The chain's CDR3 is CSSSLVSGSYNEQFF. The CDR3 region has the DNA TGTTCCAGCAGCTTGGTTAGCGGGAGCTACAATGAGCAGTTCTTC.

Remarks on this clonotype: This may arise from a read error, as a much more abundant clone is one base away. The J gene is TRBJ2-5, the V gene TRBV28; D possibly matches TRBD1 or TRBD2 (5 bases each). The CDR3 spans 15 residues. The V gene's germline CDR1 is MDHEN and CDR2 SYDVKM. The CDR3 reads CAGSAARGGQETQYF. CDR3 DNA sequence: TGTGCCGGCAGCGCCGCCCGGGGCGGTCAAGAGACCCAGTACTTC.

In its sample, this clonotype was seen a few times. The chain combines TRBV29-1 with TRBJ2-3; TRBD1 might be the D (6 bases). The CDR3 loop spans 16 amino acids. Germline CDR1 reads SQVTM; CDR2 reads ANQGSEA. DNA for the CDR3: TGCACCGCTGGGGGCCCAGGATCCCCGTACACAGATACGCAGTATTTT. Translated: CTAGGPGSPYTDTQYF.

This chain links TRBV10-3 with TRBJ1-2; D remains ambiguous. Germline-derived CDR1 and CDR2 are ENHRY and SYGVKD. This CDR3 contains 17 residues. V lost 9 bases and J lost 2, with 25 bases in between. CDR3 bases: TGTGCCATAAATGAGTCGAATCTCCCGGATTTGAACTATGGCTACACCTTC. Translated, it gives CAINESNLPDLNYGYTF.

The chain is built from TRBV28 and TRBJ1-1; the D gene is possibly TRBD1 (5 bases). Germline loops: CDR1 MDHEN, CDR2 SYDVKM. CDR3 size: 14 residues. Trimming removed 7 bases from V and 4 bases from J, with 16 bases in between. The CDR3 region has the DNA TGTGCCAGCACTTTGGGACTGGGGGGCACTGAAGCTTTCTTT. This translates into CASTLGLGGTEAFF.

The CDR3 spells CAGSYVGPREQYF. CDR3 bases: TGTGCTGGCAGTTACGTCGGCCCGCGGGAGCAGTACTTC. This chain links TRBV6-5 with TRBJ2-7; D gene unclear. CDR1 and CDR2 (germline): MNHEY, SVGAGI. This CDR3 comprises 13 residues.

There are many counts of this clonotype. The chain recombines TRBV13 with TRBJ2-3; 10 bases line up with TRBD2. CDR3 size: 15 residues. CDR1 is PRHDT and CDR2 is FYEKMQ in the germline V gene (reference sequence). The J segment lost 3 bases and the V segment lost 5 bases, leaving 5 bases of the junction unmatched. This CDR3 reads CASSPSGGGTDTQYF. The DNA of the CDR3 is TGTGCCAGCAGCCCCAGCGGGGGGGGGACAGATACGCAGTATTTT.

Details on this clonotype: At one end, the junction sequence differs from germline, possibly due to a read error. The rearrangement links TRBV13 to TRBJ2-7, with 8 bases aligning to TRBD1. Germline loops: CDR1 PRHDT, CDR2 FYEKMQ (reference sequence). The CDR3 extends over 14 amino acids. The CDR3 DNA is TGTGCCTGCAGCTTGGAGGGACAGGAATACGAGCAGTACTTC. This gives the protein CACSLEGQEYEQYF.